The 25 T cell receptor beta chains below all came from one sample that was sequenced in a study of blood T cells in healthy people across ages. Through a sample-barcoded 5' primer and a J-beta primer mix, a second PCR was run for roughly 7 to 11 cycles. Each CDR3 protein gets one entry after TCRdb re-called the 5' RACE reads with MiXCR. The data hold over a million distinct CDR3 sequences, with 45% observed a single time. Sequencing used blood. These receptors were obtained from a woman in her sixties in good health.

The chain links TRBV7-8 to TRBJ2-7, with D tentatively TRBD1 (5 bases). This CDR3 comprises 18 residues. With 0 bases removed from V and 2 bases from J, the gap between germline ends came to 20 bases. Germline V gene lookup returns CDR1 SGHVS and CDR2 FQNEAQ. Written as DNA, the CDR3 is TGTGCCAGCAGCTTAGCGCTTGTAACTGCAGGGCCCACCTACGAGCAGTACTTC. This encodes CASSLALVTAGPTYEQYF.

This clonotype showed up just a few times. This chain uses TRBV7-2 with TRBJ2-7, with 10 bases lining up with TRBD2. The CDR3 length is 16 residues. Germline lookup yields CDR1 SGHTA and CDR2 FQGNSA. V dropped 0 bases and J dropped 4; count of bases not matched to a gene: 6. This chain's CDR3 is CASSLASSGRSYEQYF. The CDR3 bases are TGTGCCAGCAGCTTAGCGTCTAGCGGGAGATCTTACGAGCAGTACTTC. Supplemented by reference TRBV7-2 and TRBJ2-7, the full variable domain reads GAGVSQSPSNKVTEKGKDVELRCDPISGHTALYWYRQSLGQGLEFLIYFQGNSAPDKSGLPSDRFSAERTGGSVSTLTIQRTQQEDSAVYLCASSLASSGRSYEQYFGPGTRLTVT.

In regard to this clonotype: One junction end disagrees with the germline gene, perhaps due to a read error. The chain is built from TRBV28 and TRBJ2-7, with a tentative D call TRBD2 (6 bases). The CDR3 is 17 residues long. From germline, CDR1 is MDHEN and CDR2 SYDVKM. The CDR3 DNA is TGTGCCGGCAGTTTATGGTCGGCGGGACCAAGCTCCTACGAGCAGTACTTC. Protein sequence: CAGSLWSAGPSSYEQYF.

This clonotype was seen a few times. DNA for the CDR3: TGTGCCAGCAGGATGACTAGCGGCCCCACAGATACGCAGTATTTT. Its protein is CASRMTSGPTDTQYF. V and J are TRBV2 and TRBJ2-3; 9 bases line up with TRBD2. The trim removed 6 bases at V and 2 bases at J, leaving 6 bases unmatched. The CDR3 spans 15 residues. Germline values: CDR1 SNHLY, CDR2 FYNNEI.

This clonotype came up a few times. The chain couples TRBV4-1 to TRBJ1-4; D unclear. The V gene's germline CDR1 is MGHRA and CDR2 YSYEKL. Between the trimmed V and J ends, which lost 0 bases and 3 bases, there was a span of 8 bases. This CDR3 region has 15 residues. The CDR3 protein is CASSQDLSANEKLFF. CDR3 DNA sequence: TGCGCCAGCAGCCAAGATCTCAGTGCTAATGAAAAACTGTTTTTT.

This clonotype showed up just a few times. The chain uses TRBV5-1 and TRBJ2-1, with D perhaps matching TRBD2 (6 bases). Per germline, CDR1 SGHRS and CDR2 YFSETQ. Trimming removed 0 bases from V and 0 bases from J, with 10 bases in between. The CDR3 covers 16 residues. CDR3 residues: CASSLGRGDSYNEQFF. The CDR3 coding sequence is TGCGCCAGCAGCTTGGGGCGGGGTGACTCCTACAATGAGCAGTTCTTC. Drawing the rest from reference TRBV5-1 and TRBJ2-1, the complete variable domain is KAGVTQTPRYLIKTRGQQVTLSCSPISGHRSVSWYQQTPGQGLQFLFEYFSETQRNKGNFPGRFSGRQFSNSRSEMNVSTLELGDSALYLCASSLGRGDSYNEQFFGPGTRLTVL.

This clonotype was counted only a few times. The chain combines TRBV10-3 with TRBJ2-7, with 8 bases lining up with TRBD1. Germline assignment: CDR1 ENHRY and CDR2 SYGVKD. The V and J ends lost 2 bases and 9 bases, in that order; junction bases with no gene match: 3. The CDR3 extends over 12 amino acids. The CDR3 DNA is TGTGCCATCAGTGAGGTAACAGGGGGGCAGTACTTC. It translates to CAISEVTGGQYF.

The chain couples TRBV12-3 or TRBV12-4 to TRBJ1-1, with D unclear. V was clipped by 7 bases and J by 11 bases, with 17 bases between them. This CDR3 has 12 residues. The CDR3 bases are TGTGCCAGCAACCGACTCAAAAATAGGGCTTTCTTT. Protein: CASNRLKNRAFF.

The chain's CDR3 is CATSRDRGIQETQYF. The CDR3, as DNA: TGTGCCACCAGCAGAGATCGAGGGATCCAAGAGACCCAGTACTTC. The genes are TRBV15 and TRBJ2-5; maybe TRBD2 (5 bases). Germline CDR1 reads LNHNV; CDR2 reads YYDKDF (reference sequence). The CDR3 covers 15 residues. V lost 0 bases and J lost 1, with 9 bases in between.

V usage is TRBV15 and J usage is TRBJ2-5, with 7 bases that match TRBD1. Germline CDR1 LNHNV, CDR2 YYDKDF (reference sequence). After removal of 1 base from V and 2 bases from J, the junction contained 10 bases not matched to a gene. The CDR3 length is 17 residues. This CDR3 reads CATSRGQGPTRQETQYF. DNA of the CDR3: TGTGCCACCAGCAGAGGACAGGGTCCCACAAGGCAAGAGACCCAGTACTTC.

The rearrangement joins TRBV2 to TRBJ1-1; unclear D gene. This CDR3 has 13 amino acids. V dropped 4 bases and J dropped 2 bases, with 8 bases sitting between them. Germline V gene lookup returns CDR1 SNHLY and CDR2 FYNNEI. The CDR3 DNA reads TGTGCCAGCAGTGGGGAGAGAAACACTGAAGCTTTCTTT. Translating gives CASSGERNTEAFF.

This clonotype was detected only a few times. V is TRBV3-1 and J is TRBJ2-2; 10 bases are a match to TRBD2. This CDR3 contains 18 residues. Germline V lookup: CDR1 LGHDT, CDR2 YNNKEL (reference sequence). J gave up 0 bases and V 2 bases, and 6 bases lay outside the gene matches. The CDR3 loop is CASSQKVLAGANTGELFF. In nucleotides, the CDR3 is TGTGCCAGCAGCCAAAAGGTTCTAGCGGGGGCGAACACCGGGGAGCTGTTTTTT.

This clonotype has only a few counts. The chain employs TRBV29-1 and TRBJ2-3; D may be TRBD2 (5 bases). The germline CDR1 and CDR2 sequences are SQVTM and ANQGSEA. V lost 4 bases and J lost 5, with 16 bases in between. CDR3 length: 14 amino acids. This CDR3 is CSVGVGRGEDTQYF. The CDR3 DNA is TGCAGCGTTGGTGTGGGGAGAGGTGAAGATACGCAGTATTTT.

The table lists this clonotype with a few counts. The chain links TRBV10-3 to TRBJ1-5; D is undetermined. Germline CDR1 reads ENHRY; CDR2 reads SYGVKD. CDR3 size: 17 residues. V was shortened by 3 bases and J by 0 bases, with 15 bases between the two germline ends. This chain's CDR3 is CAISDPSAAASNQPQHF. The DNA of the CDR3 is TGTGCCATCAGTGACCCATCCGCCGCGGCTAGCAATCAGCCCCAGCATTTT.

A word on this clonotype: This may stem from a read error, because a much larger clone lies one nucleotide away. CDR3 amino acids: CASSYSRGVSYTEAFF. CDR3 bases: TGTGCCAGCAGTTACTCGAGGGGTGTTAGTTACACTGAAGCTTTCTTT. This chain connects TRBV6-6 to TRBJ1-1; maybe TRBD1 (5 bases). The CDR3 covers 16 residues. V was trimmed by 0 bases and J by 3 bases, leaving 14 bases between them. Per germline, CDR1 MNHNY and CDR2 SVGAGI (reference sequence).

In its sample, this clonotype was seen a few times. The chain uses TRBV11-3 and TRBJ2-7; 12 positions match TRBD2. The closer fit of TRBJ2-5 to the DNA end suggests the J call may be wrong. Germline CDR1 reads SGHNT; CDR2 reads YENEEA. The CDR3 runs to 15 residues. CDR3 coding DNA: TGTGCCAGCAGTAAGACTAGCGGGAGTGGTGAGACCCAGTACTTC. This codes for CASSKTSGSGETQYF.

This clonotype has just a few counts. J is TRBJ2-1 and V is TRBV5-1, with 11 bases matching TRBD2. With 4 bases clipped from V and 9 bases from J, the junction kept 9 bases outside the gene matches. The CDR3 loop spans 15 amino acids. Germline-derived CDR1 and CDR2 are SGHRS and YFSETQ. The CDR3 nucleotides read TGCGCCAGCAGCACCGTAGCGGGAGGGCCGGGTGAGCAGTTCTTC. This sequence encodes CASSTVAGGPGEQFF.

The chain recombines TRBV20-1 with TRBJ2-4, with 14 bases lining up with TRBD2. CDR1 DFQATT and CDR2 SNEGSKA come from the germline V gene (reference sequence). V gave up 6 bases and J gave up 13 bases; unmatched junction bases: 14. The CDR3 consists of 15 residues. Written as DNA, the CDR3 is TGCAGTGCCAGGACTAGCGGGAGGCATGTGGGTGAGCAGTACTTC. Residues: CSARTSGRHVGEQYF.

The V gene is TRBV6-5, the J gene TRBJ2-3; D gene unclear. The CDR3 extends over 16 amino acids. The V end lost 0 bases, the J end lost 0 bases, and 10 bases lay between the germline ends. Germline CDR1 reads MNHEY; CDR2 reads SVGAGI. Here the CDR3 reads CASSYSPSVSTDTQYF. As DNA, the CDR3 is TGTGCCAGCAGTTACTCTCCCAGCGTTAGCACAGATACGCAGTATTTT.

The chain joins TRBV3-1 to TRBJ1-1; possible D gene TRBD1, 6 bases. The germline gives CDR1 LGHDT, CDR2 YNNKEL (reference sequence). Trimming cost V 0 bases and J 2 bases, with 10 bases left between them. The CDR3 sequence is 15 residues long. CDR3: CASSQDRQENTEAFF. The CDR3 nucleotides read TGTGCCAGCAGCCAAGATCGACAGGAAAACACTGAAGCTTTCTTT.

The J gene is TRBJ1-5, the V gene TRBV12-3 or TRBV12-4; D remains ambiguous. The CDR3 loop spans 15 amino acids. Trimming removed 5 bases at V and 7 bases at J, with 18 bases between. Here the CDR3 reads CASSPSGGSGQPQHF. CDR3 nucleotide sequence: TGTGCCAGCAGTCCGTCCGGAGGGAGCGGGCAGCCCCAGCATTTT.

This clonotype was counted between two and nine times. The V call is TRBV9, the J call TRBJ1-2, with TRBD1 matching 7 bases. Germline V gene sequence: CDR1 SGDLS, CDR2 YYNGEE. The CDR3 is 13 amino acids. Losses at the gene ends were 5 bases for V and 7 bases for J; bases not matched to a gene: 8. Here the CDR3 DNA reads TGTGCCAGCAGTTCCTACCGGGACAGTGGCTACACCTTC. As protein: CASSSYRDSGYTF.

This clonotype was counted between two and nine times. The rearrangement joins TRBV6-5 to TRBJ2-1, with D maybe TRBD1 (5 bases). The V end was cut by 0 bases, the J end by 4 bases, with 7 bases between. The length of the CDR3 is 14 residues. The germline V gene has CDR1 MNHEY and CDR2 SVGAGI. This CDR3 is CASSYSPGYNEQFF. The CDR3 DNA is TGTGCCAGCAGTTACTCGCCAGGGTACAATGAGCAGTTCTTC.

This chain joins TRBV7-3 and TRBJ2-1; D uncertain. The CDR3 covers 14 residues. The germline CDR1 and CDR2 sequences are SGHTA and FQGTGA. V lost 1 base and J lost 9, with 13 bases in between. The CDR3 protein is CASSLRVPRSEQFF. The DNA of the CDR3 is TGTGCCAGCAGCTTAAGGGTTCCGCGCTCTGAGCAGTTCTTC.

The CDR3 loop reads CASRAGGAGKKLFF. CDR3 nucleotides: TGTGCCAGCAGAGCAGGGGGCGCTGGGAAAAAACTGTTTTTT. The J gene is TRBJ1-4, the V gene TRBV6-2 or TRBV6-3; TRBD1 agrees at 8 bases. The trim removed 6 bases at V and 9 bases at J, leaving 9 bases unmatched. CDR1 MNHEY and CDR2 SVGEGT come from the germline V gene. The CDR3 has 14 amino acids.